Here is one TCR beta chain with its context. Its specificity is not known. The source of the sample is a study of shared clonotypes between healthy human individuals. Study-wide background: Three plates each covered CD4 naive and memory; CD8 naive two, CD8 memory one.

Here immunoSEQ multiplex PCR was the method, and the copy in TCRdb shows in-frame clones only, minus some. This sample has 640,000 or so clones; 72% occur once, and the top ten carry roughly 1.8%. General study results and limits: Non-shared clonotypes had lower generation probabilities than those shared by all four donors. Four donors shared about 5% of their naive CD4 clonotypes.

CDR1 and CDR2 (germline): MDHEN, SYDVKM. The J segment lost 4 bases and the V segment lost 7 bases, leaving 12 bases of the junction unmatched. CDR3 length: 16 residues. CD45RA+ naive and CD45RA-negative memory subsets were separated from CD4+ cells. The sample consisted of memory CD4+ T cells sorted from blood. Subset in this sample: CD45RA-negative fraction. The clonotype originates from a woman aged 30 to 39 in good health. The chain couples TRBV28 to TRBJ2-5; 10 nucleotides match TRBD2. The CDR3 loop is CASTPGVLAGVETQYF. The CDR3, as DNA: TGTGCCAGCACCCCTGGTGTGCTAGCGGGAGTAGAGACCCAGTACTTC.